The rows below give T cell receptor beta chains drawn from one sample of a study of patients and donors after allogeneic stem cell transplantation. TCRdb reanalysed the RT-PCR reads using MiXCR and keeps one entry per CDR3 protein. This sample carries about 87,000 distinct CDR3 sequences, around 5% of them seen once, and the ten largest clones take around 3%. Sequencing used blood, either unsorted or a sorted T cell fraction (not recorded which). Receptor source: a human donor who was either an allogeneic HSCT recipient or a stem cell or donor lymphocyte infusion donor (not recorded which). It is not recorded whose cells these are; they may come from a transplant donor. The CDR3 runs from the conserved cysteine through the conserved F or W. The D gene is left open where the match is weak. The size of a clone is reported for some rows only, either as once, few or many, or as a class for expanded clones.

d_gene,j_gene,v_gene,abundance,CDR3aa,CDR3nt
NA,TRBJ2-2,TRBV20-1,few,CSAKRGASGELFF,TGCAGTGCTAAACGGGGGGCGTCCGGGGAGCTGTTTTTT
NA,TRBJ2-1,TRBV20-1,many,CSADPGGIGNEQFF,TGCAGTGCTGACCCCGGCGGGATTGGGAATGAGCAGTTCTTC
TRBD2,TRBJ2-1,TRBV20-1,many,CSARGRPLAGSYNEQFF,TGCAGTGCTAGGGGAAGGCCTTTAGCGGGGTCCTACAATGAGCAGTTCTTC
TRBD1,TRBJ1-1,TRBV29-1,many,CSVRQGQGAAEAFF,TGCAGCGTCCGACAAGGACAGGGGGCGGCTGAAGCTTTCTTT
NA,TRBJ2-7,TRBV7-3,NA,CASSQGDEQYF,TGTGCCAGCAGCCAAGGGGACGAGCAGTACTTC
TRBD1,TRBJ1-2,TRBV11-2,NA,CASSLEPPGQITSYNYGYTF,TGTGCCAGCAGCTTAGAGCCCCCGGGACAGATCACTTCCTATAACTATGGCTACACCTTC
TRBD1,TRBJ2-5,TRBV11-3,NA,CASSSVGQGGETQYF,TGTGCCAGCAGCTCCGTGGGACAGGGAGGAGAGACCCAGTACTTC
NA,TRBJ1-5,TRBV12-3/TRBV12-4,many,CASSLRSQPQHF,TGTGCCAGCAGTCTTCGGTCCCAGCCCCAGCATTTT
TRBD2,TRBJ2-7,TRBV20-1,many,CSARGTSGGALPFTYEQYF,TGCAGTGCTAGAGGCACTAGCGGGGGGGCCTTGCCATTCACCTACGAGCAGTACTTC
NA,TRBJ2-5,TRBV5-5,many,CASSLGQAQETQYF,TGTGCCAGCAGCTTGGGGCAGGCTCAAGAGACCCAGTACTTC
NA,TRBJ1-1,TRBV20-1,many,CSATRGESCGF,TGCAGTGCCACAAGGGGAGAAAGCTGTGGCTTT
NA,TRBJ2-7,TRBV15,many,CATSSRGGIYEQYF,TGTGCCACCAGCAGTCGTGGCGGGATATACGAGCAGTACTTC
TRBD2,TRBJ2-3,TRBV20-1,NA,CRPGGTSGGEGYF,TGCAGGCCGGGGGGGACTAGCGGGGGAGAGGGGTATTTT
NA,TRBJ1-2,TRBV14,few,CASSLGPGAYGYTF,TGTGCCAGCAGCCTCGGGCCGGGTGCCTATGGCTACACCTTC
NA,TRBJ1-2,TRBV4-1,many,CASGRGGNGYTF,TGCGCCAGCGGTAGAGGGGGTAATGGCTACACCTTC
NA,TRBJ2-5,TRBV5-1,many,CATQSAAQETQYF,TGCGCCACCCAATCGGCAGCCCAAGAGACCCAGTACTTC
NA,TRBJ2-1,TRBV7-3,many,CASSSTSLNYNEQFF,TGTGCCAGCAGCTCCACTTCTTTAAACTACAATGAGCAGTTCTTC
TRBD2,TRBJ2-7,TRBV27,few,CASSLSGGSREQYF,TGTGCCAGCAGTCTTAGCGGGGGGAGCCGCGAGCAGTACTTC
NA,TRBJ1-2,TRBV2,many,CASSVNYGYTF,TGTGCCAGCAGTGTTAACTATGGCTACACCTTC
NA,TRBJ1-1,TRBV7-9,many,CASSPRGGTEAFF,TGTGCCAGCAGCCCCCGCGGCGGCACTGAAGCTTTCTTT
NA,TRBJ1-2,TRBV7-8,many,CASSPGRIGPLRNYGYTF,TGTGCCAGCAGCCCAGGTCGGATAGGCCCCCTTCGAAACTATGGCTACACCTTC
NA,TRBJ1-6,TRBV3-1,many,CASGRSYNSPLHF,TGTGCCAGCGGGAGGTCCTATAATTCACCCCTCCACTTT
TRBD2,TRBJ2-3,TRBV9,many,CASSVVLAADTQYF,TGTGCCAGCAGCGTAGTCCTAGCGGCGGATACGCAGTATTTT
NA,TRBJ1-1,TRBV20-1,NA,CSARGSMGTEAFF,TGCAGTGCTAGAGGGTCAATGGGGACTGAAGCTTTCTTT
NA,TRBJ2-3,TRBV7-2,few,CASSSQRAADTQYF,TGTGCCAGCAGCTCCCAACGGGCTGCGGATACGCAGTATTTT
NA,TRBJ1-1,TRBV6-1,many,CASRSRNMNTEAFF,TGTGCCAGCAGGTCCAGAAACATGAACACTGAAGCTTTCTTT
NA,TRBJ2-7,TRBV20-1,many,CSAEAGKGYEQYF,TGCAGTGCCGAGGCAGGGAAGGGGTACGAGCAGTACTTC
NA,TRBJ1-1,TRBV29-1,few,CSTYRGLNTEAFF,TGCAGCACCTACCGGGGACTGAACACTGAAGCTTTCTTT
NA,TRBJ1-1,TRBV2,many,CASTEQPNTEAFF,TGTGCCAGCACGGAACAGCCGAACACTGAAGCTTTCTTT
NA,TRBJ1-2,TRBV18,many,CASSRTGSYGYTF,TGTGCCAGCTCACGTACAGGGAGCTATGGCTACACCTTC
NA,TRBJ1-4,TRBV30,few,CAWSDGRLREKLFF,TGTGCCTGGAGTGACGGGAGGTTGAGGGAAAAACTGTTTTTT
NA,TRBJ1-5,TRBV2,many,CASTTGRRENQPQHF,TGTGCCAGCACCACGGGACGGAGAGAAAATCAGCCCCAGCATTTT
NA,TRBJ2-3,TRBV4-2,many,CASSQGLADTQYF,TGTGCCAGCAGCCAAGGACTCGCAGATACGCAGTATTTT
NA,TRBJ2-7,TRBV10-3,many,CAISEAANEQYF,TGTGCCATCTCCGAAGCGGCCAACGAGCAGTACTTC
TRBD1,TRBJ1-2,TRBV5-1,many,CASSLEGQSGYTF,TGCGCCAGCAGCTTGGAGGGACAGTCTGGCTACACCTTC
TRBD1,TRBJ1-1,TRBV7-9,few,CASRSGTGAEAFF,TGTGCCAGCAGATCCGGGACAGGGGCTGAAGCTTTCTTT
NA,TRBJ1-1,TRBV7-6,many,CASSRIQGKGTEAFF,TGTGCCAGCAGCCGTATTCAGGGTAAGGGCACTGAAGCTTTCTTT
TRBD1,TRBJ1-1,TRBV5-1,many,CASSLGDRGIPEAFF,TGCGCCAGCAGCTTGGGGGACAGGGGAATCCCTGAAGCTTTCTTT
TRBD1,TRBJ1-6,TRBV3-1,NA,CASSQDTGVSYNSPLHF,TGTGCCAGCAGCCAAGATACAGGGGTCTCCTATAATTCACCCCTCCACTTT
NA,TRBJ2-5,TRBV21-1,many,CASMVPGKETQYF,TGTGCCAGCATGGTGCCAGGGAAAGAGACCCAGTACTTC
NA,TRBJ2-1,TRBV20-1,many,CSAQRGGYEQFF,TGCAGTGCTCAGAGGGGAGGCTATGAGCAGTTCTTC
NA,TRBJ2-1,TRBV18,many,CASSPQGLNEQFF,TGTGCCAGCTCACCACAGGGGCTAAATGAGCAGTTCTTC
TRBD2,TRBJ2-7,TRBV6-1,NA,CASSQSGGPYEQYF,TGTGCCAGTTCCCAGAGCGGGGGCCCCTACGAGCAGTACTTC
TRBD2,TRBJ2-5,TRBV5-1,many,CASSLGLAGGQETQYF,TGCGCCAGCAGCCTTGGACTAGCGGGAGGGCAAGAGACCCAGTACTTC
NA,TRBJ2-2,TRBV21-1,many,CASSKKWRHLNTGELFF,TGTGCCAGCAGCAAAAAATGGAGACACCTGAACACCGGGGAGCTGTTTTTT
NA,TRBJ1-4,TRBV5-4,NA,CASSPTNGRANEKLFF,TGTGCCAGCAGCCCCACAAACGGCAGGGCTAATGAAAAACTGTTTTTT
NA,TRBJ2-7,TRBV5-5,many,CASSTQGSEQYF,TGTGCCAGCAGCACCCAGGGGTCCGAGCAGTACTTC
NA,TRBJ2-2,TRBV12-3/TRBV12-4,many,CASRGRVAGELFF,TGTGCCAGCAGGGGCCGGGTAGCCGGGGAGCTGTTTTTT
NA,TRBJ1-1,TRBV20-1,many,CSSYRNTEAFF,TGCAGTTCGTACAGGAACACTGAAGCTTTCTTT
NA,TRBJ1-2,TRBV7-2,many,CASSLSIQVTYGYTF,TGTGCCAGCAGCCTAAGTATTCAGGTTACCTATGGCTACACCTTC